The rows below give T cell receptor beta chains drawn from one sample of a study of T-cell memory formation after mild COVID-19. Using its own MiXCR run on the 5' RACE reads, TCRdb lists one record per CDR3 protein. The profile shows about 270,000 distinct CDR3 sequences, about a sixth of them singletons. The source material was PBMCs or a T cell subset sorted from them (not recorded which). The receptors were sampled from a man aged 18-30 years who had mild COVID-19 (a few samples of this study predate the infection). Cell type and time point are not known. Both conserved end residues are part of each CDR3. The order of the fields is J gene, V gene, CDR3 protein.

J gene: TRBJ2-7; V gene: TRBV5-4; CDR3 protein: CASSSGLAVEQYF
J gene: TRBJ1-5; V gene: TRBV7-6; CDR3 protein: CASSLAGQPQHF
J gene: TRBJ2-1; V gene: TRBV7-8; CDR3 protein: CASSLRFREDEQFF
J gene: TRBJ2-7; V gene: TRBV6-5; CDR3 protein: CASRYPGGDEQYF
J gene: TRBJ2-3; V gene: TRBV9; CDR3 protein: CASSDRTGDTQYF
J gene: TRBJ2-7; V gene: TRBV5-1; CDR3 protein: CASSYDTDTTYEQYF
J gene: TRBJ2-7; V gene: TRBV10-3; CDR3 protein: CAISNPGQSSYEQYF
J gene: TRBJ2-2; V gene: TRBV27; CDR3 protein: CASSLRRTGTPGELFF
J gene: TRBJ2-3; V gene: TRBV6-2/TRBV6-3; CDR3 protein: CASRPGLAPDTQYF
J gene: TRBJ2-7; V gene: TRBV7-8; CDR3 protein: CASSPFREQYF
J gene: TRBJ2-1; V gene: TRBV3-1; CDR3 protein: CASSQVRGSGEQFF
J gene: TRBJ2-1; V gene: TRBV5-1; CDR3 protein: CASSLGRGYNEQFF
J gene: TRBJ2-5; V gene: TRBV12-3/TRBV12-4; CDR3 protein: CASRIGVQETQYF
J gene: TRBJ2-1; V gene: TRBV7-2; CDR3 protein: CASSGWREQFF
J gene: TRBJ1-5; V gene: TRBV27; CDR3 protein: CASSLLSVGGTNQPQHF
J gene: TRBJ2-3; V gene: TRBV6-5; CDR3 protein: CASSDTSRALGTDTQYF
J gene: TRBJ1-2; V gene: TRBV14; CDR3 protein: CASSRLNGGGYTF
J gene: TRBJ1-3; V gene: TRBV5-1; CDR3 protein: CASSSGTVSGNTIYF
J gene: TRBJ2-2; V gene: TRBV7-4; CDR3 protein: CASSLARCRGKKYSTGELFF
J gene: TRBJ2-3; V gene: TRBV11-2; CDR3 protein: CASTRGSGSTDTQYF
J gene: TRBJ2-7; V gene: TRBV10-3; CDR3 protein: CAISLDRSYEQYF
J gene: TRBJ2-6; V gene: TRBV12-3/TRBV12-4; CDR3 protein: CASSYGTADVLTF
J gene: TRBJ2-1; V gene: TRBV20-1; CDR3 protein: CSAIPGLAGNEQFF
J gene: TRBJ2-5; V gene: TRBV7-2; CDR3 protein: CASSWNLETQYF
J gene: TRBJ2-5; V gene: TRBV7-9; CDR3 protein: CASSSPDRYQETQYF
J gene: TRBJ2-3; V gene: TRBV5-6; CDR3 protein: CASTSGVADTQYF
J gene: TRBJ1-1; V gene: TRBV6-6; CDR3 protein: CASSPVRTEAFF
J gene: TRBJ1-1; V gene: TRBV18; CDR3 protein: CASSLSGGATEAFF
J gene: TRBJ2-7; V gene: TRBV7-8; CDR3 protein: CASSQHYEQYF
J gene: TRBJ2-6; V gene: TRBV7-2; CDR3 protein: CASSLAGTGANVLTF
J gene: TRBJ2-1; V gene: TRBV4-3; CDR3 protein: CASSQDGRSADEQFF
J gene: TRBJ2-3; V gene: TRBV5-1; CDR3 protein: CASQFSGGLSGDTQYF
J gene: TRBJ2-2; V gene: TRBV6-5; CDR3 protein: CASSWGQGAAGELFF
J gene: TRBJ2-5; V gene: TRBV4-3; CDR3 protein: CASSQDDGLRETQYF
J gene: TRBJ1-5; V gene: TRBV7-2; CDR3 protein: CASSNSEGFQPQHF
J gene: TRBJ1-1; V gene: TRBV29-1; CDR3 protein: CSVAGLPGTTEAFF
J gene: TRBJ2-1; V gene: TRBV5-1; CDR3 protein: CASSLRGTPYNEQFF
J gene: TRBJ1-2; V gene: TRBV7-2; CDR3 protein: CASSLNRGRRGYTF
J gene: TRBJ2-5; V gene: TRBV9; CDR3 protein: CASSGVWGGEKTQYF
J gene: TRBJ1-1; V gene: TRBV12-5; CDR3 protein: CASALDRGPTEAFF
J gene: TRBJ1-3; V gene: TRBV7-8; CDR3 protein: CASSTTVSGNTIYF
J gene: TRBJ2-5; V gene: TRBV12-3/TRBV12-4; CDR3 protein: CASSEGHIQETQYF
J gene: TRBJ2-3; V gene: TRBV28; CDR3 protein: CASSYPPSGGLSTDTQYF
J gene: TRBJ2-3; V gene: TRBV5-6; CDR3 protein: CASSYGLAPDTQYF
J gene: TRBJ2-3; V gene: TRBV6-5; CDR3 protein: CASSKTGLTVYADTQYF
J gene: TRBJ2-5; V gene: TRBV5-1; CDR3 protein: CASSTARLAGGGTQYF
J gene: TRBJ2-3; V gene: TRBV4-1; CDR3 protein: CASSQGLAGTDTQYF
J gene: TRBJ2-1; V gene: TRBV4-1; CDR3 protein: CASSQESSYNEQFF
J gene: TRBJ1-1; V gene: TRBV11-2; CDR3 protein: CASSLRVHTEAFF
J gene: TRBJ2-5; V gene: TRBV19; CDR3 protein: CASRAGLAGVQETQYF
J gene: TRBJ2-5; V gene: TRBV20-1; CDR3 protein: CSARDSGETQYF
J gene: TRBJ2-5; V gene: TRBV20-1; CDR3 protein: CSARGAAPQETQYF
J gene: TRBJ1-5; V gene: TRBV7-2; CDR3 protein: CASSDRVSNQPQHF
J gene: TRBJ2-3; V gene: TRBV9; CDR3 protein: CASSVAGGGRTDTQYF
J gene: TRBJ1-5; V gene: TRBV28; CDR3 protein: CASSAEGGLSNQPQHF
J gene: TRBJ2-1; V gene: TRBV12-3/TRBV12-4; CDR3 protein: CASMVGVPGEQFF
J gene: TRBJ2-5; V gene: TRBV29-1; CDR3 protein: CSGSDSQETQYF
J gene: TRBJ2-7; V gene: TRBV5-6; CDR3 protein: CASSFPGQELFYEQYF
J gene: TRBJ2-7; V gene: TRBV7-2; CDR3 protein: CASSPGLAGVREQYF
J gene: TRBJ2-7; V gene: TRBV7-2; CDR3 protein: CASSLATAFNDYEQYF